What follows are 21 T cell receptor beta chains derived from one specimen sequenced in a study of CXCR3-negative and CXCR3-positive naive CD8 T cells (dated by TCRdb to 2018 to 2020). Sequencing relied on a NextSeq 550. The Human TCR Profiling Kit (MiLaboratory) was used to prepare UMI-labeled 5' RACE TRB cDNA libraries. With the reads reprocessed by TCRdb, a single entry stands for each CDR3 protein sequence and no DNA is reported. The sample's records list about 130,000 distinct CDR3 sequences. The top ten hold nearly 0.5% of the sample. Material for sequencing was naive CXCR3- CD8+ T cells from blood. The cell subset or site label, read with the paper, signifies: CD45RO-CCR7+CD27+CD95- naive CD8+ T cells lacking CXCR3 (TNR3-). These receptors came from a human donor in good health. Some clones in this sample may be carry-over from other donors' samples.

The chain carries TRBV29-1 and TRBJ2-7; TCRdb lists TRBD2, though no DNA is available to test this call. CDR3 length equals 14 residues. CDR1 and CDR2 from the germline V gene are SQVTM and ANQGSEA. The CDR3 region is CSVANLAGAYEQYF.

V usage is TRBV7-6 and J usage is TRBJ2-7; TCRdb designates TRBD1, a call that cannot be tested without DNA. The CDR3 is 15 amino acids. The germline gives CDR1 SGHVS, CDR2 FNYEAQ. CDR3 sequence: CASSLIGGPIREQYF. Full variable domain (missing parts from reference TRBV7-6 and TRBJ2-7): GAGVSQSPRYKVTKRGQDVALRCDPISGHVSLYWYRQALGQGPEFLTYFNYEAQQDKSGLPNDRFSAERPEGSISTLTIQRTEQRDSAMYRCASSLIGGPIREQYFGPGTRLTVT.

The rearrangement links TRBV7-9 to TRBJ1-6. Germline lookup yields CDR1 SEHNR and CDR2 FQNEAQ (reference sequence). The CDR3 extends over 16 amino acids. CDR3 protein: CASSTTAAGRNSPLHF.

This chain uses TRBV19 with TRBJ2-2; TCRdb picks TRBD1, but there is no DNA to check that call. This CDR3 comprises 16 residues. The germline CDR1 and CDR2 sequences are LNHDA and SQIVND (reference sequence). CDR3 loop: CASSIFGTANTGELFF.

This CDR3 reads CASSLDVNPLNEQFF. The V call is TRBV5-1, the J call TRBJ2-1. CDR3 length: 15 amino acids. Germline V lookup: CDR1 SGHRS, CDR2 YFSETQ.

The rearrangement joins TRBV11-2 to TRBJ2-3; checking the TCRdb D call of TRBD2 is not possible without DNA. The germline V gene encodes CDR1 SGHAT and CDR2 FQNNGV. This CDR3 is 16 amino acids long. The CDR3 spells CATSLAGSLSPDTQYF. The full variable domain, its missing parts supplied by reference TRBV11-2 and TRBJ2-3, is EAGVAQSPRYKIIEKRQSVAFWCNPISGHATLYWYQQILGQGPKLLIQFQNNGVVDDSQLPKDRFSAERLKGVDSTLKIQPAKLEDSAVYLCATSLAGSLSPDTQYFGPGTRLTVL.

This sequence joins TRBV12-3 or TRBV12-4 and TRBJ2-7; the TCRdb call, TRBD1, lacks DNA for checking. The CDR3 consists of 14 residues. This CDR3 is CASRSLQGDYEQYF.

The chain combines TRBV27 with TRBJ2-7; the D call from TCRdb, TRBD2, cannot be confirmed without DNA. The CDR3 has 15 amino acids. In germline, CDR1 is MNHEY, CDR2 SMNVEV (reference sequence). The CDR3 loop reads CASSSLLAGFNEQYF.

This chain joins TRBV7-9 and TRBJ2-5. Per germline, CDR1 SEHNR and CDR2 FQNEAQ (reference sequence). This CDR3 spans 13 amino acids. CDR3 in amino acids: CASSRQVGETQYF.

The genes are TRBV12-3 or TRBV12-4 and TRBJ2-7. The CDR3 sequence is 12 residues long. The chain's CDR3 is CASSLAFYEQYF.

The chain joins TRBV29-1 to TRBJ2-1; TCRdb gives TRBD2 as the D gene, but with no DNA this cannot be confirmed. This CDR3 is built from 13 residues. The germline gives CDR1 SQVTM, CDR2 ANQGSEA. The CDR3 loop reads CSVEKGPQDEQFF.

This chain links TRBV15 with TRBJ1-4. The CDR3 covers 15 residues. Germline-derived CDR1 and CDR2 are LNHNV and YYDKDF (reference sequence). This CDR3 reads CATSRDRTTNEKLFF.

The CDR3 spells CASSLEVVAGGAYNEQFF. V is TRBV7-6 and J is TRBJ2-1; the D call from TCRdb, TRBD2, cannot be confirmed without DNA. CDR3 length equals 18 residues. Germline CDR1 reads SGHVS; CDR2 reads FNYEAQ.

This chain links TRBV18 with TRBJ2-7; TCRdb proposes TRBD1, but this gene call is untestable without DNA. Germline V lookup: CDR1 KGHSH, CDR2 LQKENI. CDR3 length: 14 amino acids. The chain's CDR3 is CASSPAGQPYEQYF.

The V call is TRBV6-4, the J call TRBJ2-2. The CDR3 runs to 12 residues. Germline V gives CDR1 MRHNA, CDR2 SNTAGT. This CDR3 reads CATRRNTGEPFF.

This chain links TRBV12-3 or TRBV12-4 with TRBJ2-2; TCRdb gives TRBD1 as the D gene, but with no DNA this cannot be confirmed. The CDR3 runs 19 residues. CDR3 sequence: CASSFLIRDRETNTGELFF.

The genes are TRBV7-8 and TRBJ2-6; TCRdb's D gene call, TRBD1, goes unchecked for lack of DNA. This CDR3 is 16 amino acids long. CDR1 and CDR2 from the germline V gene are SGHVS and FQNEAQ. The CDR3 sequence: CASSLTSRPGANVLTF. The variable domain in full, with the rest retrieved from reference TRBV7-8 and TRBJ2-6, is GAGVSQSPRYKVAKRGQDVALRCDPISGHVSLFWYQQALGQGPEFLTYFQNEAQLDKSGLPSDRFFAERPEGSVSTLKIQRTQQEDSAVYLCASSLTSRPGANVLTFGAGSRLTVL.

The chain has TRBV4-2 and TRBJ1-1; TCRdb returns TRBD1, unconfirmable since there is no DNA. The CDR3 runs 15 residues. Germline V gene data show CDR1 as LGHNA and CDR2 as YNFKEQ. The CDR3 spells CASSHSQVLNTEAFF.

CDR3 loop: CSVDLATSTDTQYF. The rearrangement uses TRBV29-1 and TRBJ2-3; TCRdb's D call of TRBD2 is untestable without DNA. CDR3 length equals 14 residues. In germline, CDR1 is SQVTM, CDR2 ANQGSEA.

CDR3 in amino acids: CASSQWTEGPEAFF. J is TRBJ1-1 and V is TRBV7-9; TCRdb designates TRBD1, a call that cannot be tested without DNA. The CDR3 covers 14 residues. Germline V lookup: CDR1 SEHNR, CDR2 FQNEAQ (reference sequence). Combining the CDR3 with reference TRBV7-9 and TRBJ1-1 gives the whole variable domain DTGVSQNPRHKITKRGQNVTFRCDPISEHNRLYWYRQTLGQGPEFLTYFQNEAQLEKSRLLSDRFSAERPKGSFSTLEIQRTEQGDSAMYLCASSQWTEGPEAFFGQGTRLTVV.

The chain couples TRBV28 to TRBJ2-2; TCRdb's D call of TRBD1 is untestable without DNA. The germline gives CDR1 MDHEN, CDR2 SYDVKM. The length of the CDR3 is 13 residues. This CDR3 reads CASSWTGSGELFF.